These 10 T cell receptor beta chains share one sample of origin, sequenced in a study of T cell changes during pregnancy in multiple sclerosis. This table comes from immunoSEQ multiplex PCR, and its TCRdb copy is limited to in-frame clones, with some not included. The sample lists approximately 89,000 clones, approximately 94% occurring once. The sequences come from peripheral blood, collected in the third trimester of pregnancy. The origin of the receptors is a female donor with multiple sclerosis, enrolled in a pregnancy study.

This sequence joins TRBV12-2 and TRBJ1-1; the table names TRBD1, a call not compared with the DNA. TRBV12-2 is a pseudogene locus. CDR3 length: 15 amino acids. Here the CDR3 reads CASRFHRGQPTEAFF. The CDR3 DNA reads TGTGCAAGTCGCTTCCACAGGGGGCAGCCGACTGAAGCTTTCTTT.

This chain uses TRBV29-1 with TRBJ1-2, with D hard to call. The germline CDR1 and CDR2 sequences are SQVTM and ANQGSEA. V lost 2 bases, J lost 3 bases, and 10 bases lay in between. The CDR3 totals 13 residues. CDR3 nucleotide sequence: TGCAGCGTTGAAATGAAAGAGTACTATGGCTACACCTTC. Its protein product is CSVEMKEYYGYTF.

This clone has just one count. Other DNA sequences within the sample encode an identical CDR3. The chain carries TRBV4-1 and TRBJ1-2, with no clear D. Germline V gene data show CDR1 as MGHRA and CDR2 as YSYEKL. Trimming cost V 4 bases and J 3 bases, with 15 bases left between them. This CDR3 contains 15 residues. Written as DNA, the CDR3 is TGCGCCAGCAGCCCCCGGGAAGGGAGCCACTATGGCTACACCTTC. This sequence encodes CASSPREGSHYGYTF.

The CDR3 nucleotides are TGCGCCAGCAGCGGACAGGGGGCTATTTCTTCCGAAGCTTTCTTT. It is translated as CASSGQGAISSEAFF. This chain connects TRBV5-1 to TRBJ1-1; 11 bases map to TRBD1. Germline CDR1 and CDR2: SGHRS and YFSETQ. With V trimmed by 4 bases and J by 8 bases, 10 bases remained unmatched. This CDR3 has 15 residues.

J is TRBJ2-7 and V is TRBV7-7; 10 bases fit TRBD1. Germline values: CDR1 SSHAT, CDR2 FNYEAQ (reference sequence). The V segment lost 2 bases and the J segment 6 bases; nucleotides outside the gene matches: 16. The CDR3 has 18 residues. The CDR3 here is CASSLKGGWTGGTFEQYF. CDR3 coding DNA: TGTGCCAGCAGCTTAAAAGGGGGATGGACAGGGGGGACCTTCGAGCAGTACTTC.

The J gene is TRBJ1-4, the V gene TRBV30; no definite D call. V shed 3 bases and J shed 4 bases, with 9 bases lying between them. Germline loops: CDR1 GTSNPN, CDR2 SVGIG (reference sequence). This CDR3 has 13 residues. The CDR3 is CAWSRGLNEKLFF. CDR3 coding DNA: TGTGCCTGGAGCCGAGGGCTTAATGAAAAACTGTTTTTT.

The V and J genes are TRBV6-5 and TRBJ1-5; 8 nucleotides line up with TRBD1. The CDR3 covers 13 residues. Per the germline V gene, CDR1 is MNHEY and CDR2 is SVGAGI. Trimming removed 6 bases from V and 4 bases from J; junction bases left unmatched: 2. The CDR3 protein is CASSRTGNQPQHF. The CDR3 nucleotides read TGTGCCAGCAGCCGGACAGGGAATCAGCCCCAGCATTTT.

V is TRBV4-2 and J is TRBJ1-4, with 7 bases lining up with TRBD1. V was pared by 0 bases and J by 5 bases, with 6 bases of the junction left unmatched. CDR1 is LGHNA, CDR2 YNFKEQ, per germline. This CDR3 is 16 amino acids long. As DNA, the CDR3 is TGTGCCAGCAGCCAAGAACCGGGACAGCGGAATGAAAAACTGTTTTTT. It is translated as CASSQEPGQRNEKLFF.

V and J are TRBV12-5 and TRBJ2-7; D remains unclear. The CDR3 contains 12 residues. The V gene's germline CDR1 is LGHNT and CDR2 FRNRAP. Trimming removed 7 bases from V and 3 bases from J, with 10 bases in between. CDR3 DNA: TGTGCTAGTGCTGGTCTCGGCTACGAGCAGTACTTC. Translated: CASAGLGYEQYF.

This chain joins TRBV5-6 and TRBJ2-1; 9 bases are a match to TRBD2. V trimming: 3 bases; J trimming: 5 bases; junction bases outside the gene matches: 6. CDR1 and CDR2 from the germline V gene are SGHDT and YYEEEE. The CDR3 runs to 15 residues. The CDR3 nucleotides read TGTGCCAGCAGCTCGGCGGGAGGGCCCCACAATGAGCAGTTCTTC. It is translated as CASSSAGGPHNEQFF. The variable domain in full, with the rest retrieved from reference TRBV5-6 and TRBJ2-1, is DAGVTQSPTHLIKTRGQQVTLRCSPKSGHDTVSWYQQALGQGPQFIFQYYEEEERQRGNFPDRFSGHQFPNYSSELNVNALLLGDSALYLCASSSAGGPHNEQFFGPGTRLTVL.